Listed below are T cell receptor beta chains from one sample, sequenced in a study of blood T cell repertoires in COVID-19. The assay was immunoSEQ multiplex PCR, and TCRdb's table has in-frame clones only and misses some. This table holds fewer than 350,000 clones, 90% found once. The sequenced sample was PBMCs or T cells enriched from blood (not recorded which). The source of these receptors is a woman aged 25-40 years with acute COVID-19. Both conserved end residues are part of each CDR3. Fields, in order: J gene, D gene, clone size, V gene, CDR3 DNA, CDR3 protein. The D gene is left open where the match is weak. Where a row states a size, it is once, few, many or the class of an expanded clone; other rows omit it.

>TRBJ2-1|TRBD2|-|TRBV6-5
TGTGCCAGCTCGGGACTACGATACAATGAGCAGTTCTTC
CASSGLRYNEQFF
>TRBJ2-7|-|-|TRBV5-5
TGTGCCAGCAGCTTGTTTGGCAGAACCTACGAGCAGTACTTC
CASSLFGRTYEQYF
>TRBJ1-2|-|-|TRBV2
TGTGCCAGGAGACGCACAGGGTACAGTGGCTACACCTTC
CARRRTGYSGYTF
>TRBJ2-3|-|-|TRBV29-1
TGCAGCGTTGAATCGGGGGACGGCACAGATACGCAGTATTTT
CSVESGDGTDTQYF
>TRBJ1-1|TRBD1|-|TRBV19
TGTGCCAGTAGTATAGTCCGACAGGGATCTGAAGCTTTCTTT
CASSIVRQGSEAFF
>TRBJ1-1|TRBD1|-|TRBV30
TGTGCCTGGAGTGCAGGGGGATTCGCTGAAGCTTTCTTT
CAWSAGGFAEAFF
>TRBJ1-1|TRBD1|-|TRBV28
TGTGCCAGCATTACTCCTTACGGGACAGAAAACACTGAAGCTTTCTTT
CASITPYGTENTEAFF
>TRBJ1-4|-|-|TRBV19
TGTGCCAGTGGAGCGAATGAAAAACTGTTTTTT
CASGANEKLFF
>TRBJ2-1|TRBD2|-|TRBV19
TGTGCCAGTAGTAACCCTTTAGCGGGAGGTAGGGATGAGCAGTTCTTC
CASSNPLAGGRDEQFF
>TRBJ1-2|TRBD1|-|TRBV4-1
TGCGCCAGCAGGGAGATCGACAGGGGAGTTTACGGCTACACCTTC
CASREIDRGVYGYTF
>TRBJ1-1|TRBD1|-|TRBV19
TGTGCCAGTACCCCCGGGACAGGGAAAAATAGGCACACTGAAGCTTTCTTT
CASTPGTGKNRHTEAFF
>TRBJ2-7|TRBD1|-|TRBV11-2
TGTGCCAGCAGCTTAGATTTTAAGACAGGGGCCCGCGAGCAGTACTTC
CASSLDFKTGAREQYF
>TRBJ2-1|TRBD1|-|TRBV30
TGTGCCTGGACCGGGACAGGGGGAAGGACTCGCCTATACAATGAGCAGTTCTTC
CAWTGTGGRTRLYNEQFF
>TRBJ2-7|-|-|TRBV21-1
TGTGCCAGCAGCAAAGCGCTGGACAGGGGGTACGAGCAGTACTTC
CASSKALDRGYEQYF
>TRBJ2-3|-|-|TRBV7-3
TGTGCCTCCCAACGGGGGATAGAGGGAGATACGCAGTATTTT
CASQRGIEGDTQYF
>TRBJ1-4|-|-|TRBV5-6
TGTGCCAGCAGCTCACGGAGCACCCTTAATGAAAAACTGTTTTTT
CASSSRSTLNEKLFF
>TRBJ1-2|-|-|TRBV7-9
TGTGCCAGCAGCCCCGGGTCGGGCTACACCTTC
CASSPGSGYTF
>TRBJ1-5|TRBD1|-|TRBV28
TGTGCCAGCAGTGACGGGACAGGGGTACAGCCCCAGCATTTT
CASSDGTGVQPQHF
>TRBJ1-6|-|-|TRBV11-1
TGTGCCAGCAGCCAAAGTCACAGTCGTTCACCCCTCCACTTT
CASSQSHSRSPLHF
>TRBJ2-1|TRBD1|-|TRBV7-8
TGTGCCAGCAGCTTTGACAGGGGCAATGAGCAGTTCTTC
CASSFDRGNEQFF
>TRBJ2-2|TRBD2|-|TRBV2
TGTGCCAGCAGCCTACTAGCGGGAGGGAGCACCGGGGAGCTGTTTTTT
CASSLLAGGSTGELFF
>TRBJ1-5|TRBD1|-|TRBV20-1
TGCAGTGCTAGTTGGACAGGGGTCCGGCCCCAGCATTTT
CSASWTGVRPQHF
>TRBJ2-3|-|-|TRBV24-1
TGTGCCACCAGTGATTCGGACATAACAGATACGCAGTATTTT
CATSDSDITDTQYF
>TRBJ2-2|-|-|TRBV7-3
TGTGCCAGCAGTCCGTTTGAAGGAGCCCCGAACACCGGGGAGCTGTTTTTT
CASSPFEGAPNTGELFF
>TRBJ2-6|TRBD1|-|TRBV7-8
TGTGCCAGCAGCACCGGGACAGGGTTCTCTGGGGCCAACGTCCTGACTTTC
CASSTGTGFSGANVLTF
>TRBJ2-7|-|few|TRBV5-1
TGCGCCAGCAGCGAAAGGGAAGGGGGCGAGCAGTACTTC
CASSEREGGEQYF
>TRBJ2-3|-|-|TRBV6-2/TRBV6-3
TGTGCCAGCAGTTACGTACTCGTAGAGAGTTTTAGCACAGATACGCAGTATTTT
CASSYVLVESFSTDTQYF
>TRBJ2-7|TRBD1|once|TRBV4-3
TGCGCCAGCAGCCAAAACCGAGAAGGACAGGGGGGATTCGACGAGCAGTACTTC
CASSQNREGQGGFDEQYF
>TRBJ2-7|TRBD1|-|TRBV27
TGTGCCAGCAGTCGCCATTCCCCACAGGGGAGCAAATCCTACGAGCAGTACTTC
CASSRHSPQGSKSYEQYF
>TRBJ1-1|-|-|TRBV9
TGTGCCAGCAGCTCTAGTCTTTTGCCCACTGAAGCTTTCTTT
CASSSSLLPTEAFF
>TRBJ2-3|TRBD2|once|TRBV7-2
TGTGCCAGCAGCCCCGGACTAGCGGGAGGTGCAGATACGCAGTATTTT
CASSPGLAGGADTQYF
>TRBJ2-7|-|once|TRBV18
TGTGCCAGCTCACCTCGGGACTCCTCCTACGAGCAGTACTTC
CASSPRDSSYEQYF
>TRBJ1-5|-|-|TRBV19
TGTGCCAGTAGTACCCAGGGAGGTCAGCCCCAGCATTTT
CASSTQGGQPQHF
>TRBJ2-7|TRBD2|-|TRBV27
TGTGCCAGCAGTCCCTGGGGAGCGGGAGTCTACGAGCAGTACTTC
CASSPWGAGVYEQYF
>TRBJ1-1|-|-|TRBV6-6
TGTGCCAGCAGCAAAGGGGTGTTGGACACTGAAGCTTTCTTT
CASSKGVLDTEAFF
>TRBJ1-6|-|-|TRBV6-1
TGTGCCAGCAGGTTGAGCTATAATTCACCCCTCCACTTT
CASRLSYNSPLHF
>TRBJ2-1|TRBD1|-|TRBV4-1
TGCGCCAGCAGCCAAGGTAACAGGGGGCCGGGGGATGAGCAGTTCTTC
CASSQGNRGPGDEQFF
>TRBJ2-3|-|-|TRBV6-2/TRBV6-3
TGTGCCAGCAGTTACTCGACACCTCACTTAGATACGCAGTATTTT
CASSYSTPHLDTQYF
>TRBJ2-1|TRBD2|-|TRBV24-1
TGTGCCACCGGACTAGCGGGACTCAATGAGCAGTTCTTC
CATGLAGLNEQFF
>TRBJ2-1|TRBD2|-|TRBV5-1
TGCGCCAGCAGCATGGGACTAGCGGGACACAATGAGCAGTTCTTC
CASSMGLAGHNEQFF